The rows below give T cell receptor beta chains drawn from one sample of a study of shared T cell receptors in the human thymus. The method was immunoSEQ multiplex PCR; TCRdb's version includes in-frame clones alone and lacks a portion of them. The sample lists 720,000 or so clones; 80% to 90% were seen once. This sample also belongs to another study, concerning human thymus T cells.

The source material was thymocytes. These TCRs come from a girl under three years old with a congenital heart defect. Each CDR3 is given with its conserved first and last residue. D genes are given only for firm matches.

D: -; length: 16; V: TRBV7-9; J: TRBJ2-7; CDR3: CASSQAVRVPKGEQYF; DNA: TGTGCCAGCAGCCAGGCGGTCAGGGTTCCTAAAGGGGAGCAGTACTTC
D: -; length: 14; V: TRBV10-1; J: TRBJ2-2; CDR3: CASSGEEGTGELFF; DNA: TGCGCCAGCAGTGGAGAGGAGGGCACCGGGGAGCTGTTTTTT
D: TRBD1; length: 16; V: TRBV2; J: TRBJ1-4; CDR3: CASSADRGTTNEKLFF; DNA: TGTGCCAGCAGCGCCGACAGGGGGACAACTAATGAAAAACTGTTTTTT
D: -; length: 12; V: TRBV7-2; J: TRBJ2-7; CDR3: CASSTMTGEQYF; DNA: TGTGCCAGCAGCACAATGACAGGCGAGCAGTACTTC
D: TRBD1; length: 16; V: TRBV5-6; J: TRBJ2-7; CDR3: CASSLGRTGVLSEQYF; DNA: TGTGCCAGCAGCTTGGGGAGGACAGGGGTTCTCTCCGAGCAGTACTTC
D: -; length: 19; V: TRBV28; J: TRBJ2-7; CDR3: CASSLITGLTRRSSYEQYF; DNA: TGTGCCAGCAGTTTAATCACCGGACTAACAAGACGGAGCTCCTACGAGCAGTACTTC
D: TRBD1; length: 13; V: TRBV6-1; J: TRBJ2-7; CDR3: CASTVDRDPKQYF; DNA: TGTGCCAGCACCGTTGACAGGGACCCTAAGCAGTACTTC
D: TRBD1; length: 16; V: TRBV2; J: TRBJ2-2; CDR3: CASSESRTGRTGELFF; DNA: TGTGCCAGCAGTGAATCAAGGACAGGGAGGACCGGGGAGCTGTTTTTT
D: -; length: 13; V: TRBV18; J: TRBJ1-6; CDR3: CASSPIEQGTLHF; DNA: TGTGCCAGCTCACCCATCGAACAGGGAACCCTCCACTTT
D: -; length: 12; V: TRBV7-2; J: TRBJ2-1; CDR3: CASSYGSGEQFF; DNA: TGTGCCAGCAGCTACGGGTCTGGTGAGCAGTTCTTC
D: -; length: 13; V: TRBV2; J: TRBJ2-2; CDR3: CASSVADTGELFF; DNA: TGTGCCAGCAGTGTTGCAGACACCGGGGAGCTGTTTTTT
D: TRBD1; length: 14; V: TRBV4-1; J: TRBJ2-5; CDR3: CASSHVQGQETQYF; DNA: TGCGCCAGCAGCCACGTACAGGGGCAGGAGACCCAGTACTTC